This T cell receptor beta chain was captured by sequencing in a study of blood T cells in healthy people across ages. Combining a sample-barcoded 5' primer with a J-beta primer mix, a second PCR ran for about 6 to 12 cycles. TCRdb recomputed calls from the 5' RACE reads with MiXCR, one row per CDR3 protein. The top ten clones hold about 18% of a sample with 450,000 to 700,000 distinct CDR3 sequences, approximately 27% of them seen once. CDR3 length: 12 amino acids. In germline, CDR1 is SGHTA, CDR2 FQGNSA. Trimming removed 4 bases from V and 4 bases from J, with 7 bases in between. The source of this sequence is a woman in her 70s in good health. V is TRBV7-2 and J is TRBJ1-2; no firm D call. Sample: blood. CDR3 sequence reads: CASSSSGYGYTF. CDR3 in DNA: TGTGCCAGCAGCTCGAGTGGCTATGGCTACACCTTC.